Following are 32 T cell receptor beta chains from one sample sequenced in a study of shared clonotypes between healthy human individuals. Repertoires were generated with immunoSEQ multiplex PCR, while TCRdb's copy carries only in-frame clones and drops some. There are roughly 1 million clones in the sample; approximately 72% occur only once, and approximately 1.5% lies in the top ten. The sequencing sample was made of memory CD4+ T cells sorted from blood. This sample's subset: CD45RA-negative fraction. These receptors were taken from a man aged 18 to 35 in good health.

CDR3 in DNA: TGTGCCAGCAGCTTAGACCTAGCGGGAGGTAATGAGCAGTTCTTC. Encoded protein: CASSLDLAGGNEQFF. The chain links TRBV7-2 to TRBJ2-1, with 11 bases identical to TRBD2. Trimming took 1 base from V and 7 from J; bases not matched to a gene: 3. The CDR3 has 15 residues. Germline V gene sequence: CDR1 SGHTA, CDR2 FQGNSA.

This clone appeared a few times. The V gene is TRBV19, the J gene TRBJ1-5, with 7 bases fitting TRBD1. The CDR3 spans 15 residues. V dropped 5 bases and J dropped 0; count of bases not matched to a gene: 4. From germline, CDR1 is LNHDA and CDR2 SQIVND (reference sequence). CDR3 amino acids: CASSPGGYSNQPQHF. CDR3 nucleotides: TGTGCCAGTAGTCCAGGGGGATATAGCAATCAGCCCCAGCATTTT.

The chain has TRBV5-1 and TRBJ2-7, with D perhaps matching TRBD1 or TRBD2 (5 bases each). The germline V and J ends were trimmed by 5 bases and 0 bases, with 15 bases remaining between them. Germline V gene lookup returns CDR1 SGHRS and CDR2 YFSETQ. This CDR3 spans 15 amino acids. The CDR3 DNA reads TGCGCCAGCAGAGCCGGGACGTCCGTCTCCTACGAGCAGTACTTC. It codes for CASRAGTSVSYEQYF.

The rearrangement joins TRBV10-2 to TRBJ1-5; D remains ambiguous. The CDR3 sequence is 13 residues long. Trimming cost V 3 bases and J 3 bases, with 6 bases left between them. Germline V CDR1 and CDR2: WSHSY, SAAADI. As DNA, the CDR3 is TGCGCCAGCAGTGACAACGCCAATCAGCCCCAGCATTTT. This encodes CASSDNANQPQHF.

The rearrangement links TRBV30 to TRBJ2-3; no definite D call. The CDR3 runs to 14 residues. Germline V gene lookup returns CDR1 GTSNPN and CDR2 SVGIG (reference sequence). V lost 0 bases to trimming and J lost 2 bases, with 9 bases between them. The CDR3 coding sequence is TGTGCCTGGAGTGTAATCCTAACCACAGATACGCAGTATTTT. Translating it yields CAWSVILTTDTQYF.

This chain uses TRBV9 with TRBJ1-6, with 10 bases that match TRBD1. The CDR3 sequence is 16 residues long. J lost 7 bases, V lost 3 bases, and 7 bases had no gene match. Germline CDR1 reads SGDLS; CDR2 reads YYNGEE. CDR3 protein: CASSAGDRGENSPLHF. CDR3 sequence (DNA): TGTGCCAGCAGCGCTGGGGACAGGGGTGAAAATTCACCCCTCCACTTT.

This clone was recorded a few times. The rearrangement links TRBV6-4 to TRBJ1-1, with D maybe TRBD1 (6 bases). This CDR3 is 14 amino acids long. Germline loops: CDR1 MRHNA, CDR2 SNTAGT. Trimming took off 3 bases at V and 4 bases at J, with 12 bases between the two ends. The CDR3 nucleotides read TGTGCCAGCAGTGAAAGGGGGGGAGGCACTGAAGCTTTCTTT. It codes for CASSERGGGTEAFF.

This chain joins TRBV19 and TRBJ1-4; D unresolved. The V and J ends lost 3 bases and 2 bases respectively, with 10 bases between them. The germline V gene encodes CDR1 LNHDA and CDR2 SQIVND (reference sequence). CDR3 size: 15 residues. In DNA form, the CDR3 reads TGTGCCAGTAGTATCGCAAGGAGGACTAATGAAAAACTGTTTTTT. Its protein is CASSIARRTNEKLFF.

This clone came up once. J is TRBJ2-3 and V is TRBV5-1, with TRBD2 identical over 10 bases. Unmatched junction bases numbered 5, after V lost 0 bases and J lost 4 bases. CDR1 SGHRS and CDR2 YFSETQ come from the germline V gene. CDR3 length: 16 amino acids. The CDR3 sequence is CASSLGVAGGSDTQYF. Written as DNA, the CDR3 is TGCGCCAGCAGCTTGGGGGTAGCGGGAGGCTCAGATACGCAGTATTTT.

This chain joins TRBV18 and TRBJ2-7; 8 nucleotides agree with TRBD1. There are 13 residues in the CDR3. The V gene end was trimmed by 5 bases and the J gene end by 12 bases; junction bases not matched to a gene: 12. Per the germline V gene, CDR1 is KGHSH and CDR2 is LQKENI. CDR3 sequence reads: CASSSGTGRDPYF. CDR3 DNA: TGTGCCAGCTCATCGGGGACAGGAAGGGACCCGTACTTC.

The J gene is TRBJ1-6, the V gene TRBV6-5; 7 nucleotides match TRBD1. This CDR3 comprises 16 residues. The trim removed 2 bases at V and 0 bases at J, leaving 1 base unmatched. From germline, CDR1 is MNHEY and CDR2 SVGAGI. Here the CDR3 reads CASSYRDSSYNSPLHF. CDR3 bases: TGTGCCAGCAGTTACCGGGACAGCTCCTATAATTCACCCCTCCACTTT.

The gene calls are TRBV18 and TRBJ1-2, with D perhaps TRBD1 (5 bases). Germline-derived CDR1 and CDR2 are KGHSH and LQKENI. Between the trimmed V and J ends, which lost 2 bases and 0 bases, there was a span of 7 bases. This CDR3 comprises 14 residues. CDR3: CASSPARANYGYTF. The CDR3 region has the DNA TGTGCCAGCTCACCAGCCAGGGCTAACTATGGCTACACCTTC.

This sequence joins TRBV9 and TRBJ2-2; the D gene could be TRBD1 or TRBD2 (6 bases each). The CDR3 contains 16 residues. Germline V gene lookup returns CDR1 SGDLS and CDR2 YYNGEE. The germline V and J ends were trimmed by 4 bases and 6 bases, with 19 bases remaining between them. The CDR3 is CASSPQTVGGPGELFF. The CDR3 bases are TGTGCCAGCAGCCCCCAGACGGTGGGGGGCCCCGGGGAGCTGTTTTTT.

V gene TRBV27 combines with J gene TRBJ2-5; TRBD1 matches at 9 bases. There are 14 residues in the CDR3. Losses at the gene ends were 4 bases for V and 2 bases for J; bases not matched to a gene: 2. The germline CDR1 and CDR2 sequences are MNHEY and SMNVEV (reference sequence). CDR3: CASSSGQGQETQYF. The CDR3 coding sequence is TGTGCCAGCAGTTCCGGACAGGGGCAAGAGACCCAGTACTTC.

The V and J genes are TRBV2 and TRBJ2-2; TRBD2 might be the D (5 bases). Trimming removed 4 bases at V and 5 bases at J, with 11 bases between. This CDR3 contains 14 residues. Germline V gene data show CDR1 as SNHLY and CDR2 as FYNNEI. CDR3 DNA sequence: TGTGCCAGCAGTGGGAGGTGGTTAACCGGGGAGCTGTTTTTT. This encodes CASSGRWLTGELFF.

This clone was recorded a few times. This sequence joins TRBV11-3 and TRBJ1-1; D gene unclear. Between the trimmed V and J ends, which lost 5 bases and 2 bases, there was a span of 12 bases. CDR1 is SGHNT, CDR2 YENEEA, per germline. The CDR3 is 14 amino acids. CDR3 sequence (DNA): TGTGCCAGCAGCCAAACATCGACAAACACTGAAGCTTTCTTT. Encoded protein: CASSQTSTNTEAFF.

This rearrangement joins TRBV4-3 to TRBJ2-3, with D hard to call. The CDR3 contains 17 residues. Looked up from germline, CDR1 is LGHNA and CDR2 is YSLEER. Trimming pared 2 bases from V and 6 bases from J, leaving 21 bases between. The DNA of the CDR3 is TGCGCCAGCAGCCAACAATACGCCAGCGCTGTCGGTGATACGCAGTATTTT. The encoded protein is CASSQQYASAVGDTQYF.

This chain connects TRBV4-3 to TRBJ2-6, with a possible D match to TRBD2 (5 bases). CDR3 length: 19 amino acids. Trimming took off 0 bases at V and 0 bases at J, with 15 bases between the two ends. The germline V gene encodes CDR1 LGHNA and CDR2 YSLEER. This CDR3 is CASSQDLREDYSGANVLTF. The CDR3 bases are TGCGCCAGCAGCCAAGATCTCCGGGAAGACTACTCTGGGGCCAACGTCCTGACTTTC.

This clone appeared a single time. V and J are TRBV7-9 and TRBJ1-3; D is undetermined. CDR3 length: 14 amino acids. Trimming left V 5 bases short and J 1 base short, with 9 bases between. Germline CDR1 is SEHNR and CDR2 is FQNEAQ (reference sequence). CDR3 residues: CASSRQASGNTIYF. For the CDR3, the DNA is TGTGCCAGCAGCCGTCAGGCTTCTGGAAACACCATATATTTT.

In regard to this clone: Within the sample, other DNA sequences also encode this same CDR3. The rearrangement joins TRBV10-3 to TRBJ1-5, with D perhaps TRBD1 (5 bases). Germline V gene data show CDR1 as ENHRY and CDR2 as SYGVKD. This CDR3 is 13 amino acids long. Trimming shortened V by 8 bases and J by 7 bases, and 15 bases separated the two germline ends. The CDR3 reads CAIRGGAGQPQHF. As DNA, the CDR3 is TGTGCCATCCGCGGAGGGGCTGGGCAGCCCCAGCATTTT.

This clone was detected a few times. This chain joins TRBV5-6 and TRBJ2-7, with TRBD2 matching 13 bases. V trimming: 4 bases; J trimming: 3 bases; junction bases outside the gene matches: 7. CDR1 is SGHDT and CDR2 is YYEEEE in the germline V gene. The CDR3 contains 16 residues. CDR3 nucleotides: TGTGCCAGCAGCCTGACTAGCGGGAGGCATCACTACGAGCAGTACTTC. The encoded protein is CASSLTSGRHHYEQYF. The variable domain in full, completed from reference TRBV5-6 and TRBJ2-7, reads DAGVTQSPTHLIKTRGQQVTLRCSPKSGHDTVSWYQQALGQGPQFIFQYYEEEERQRGNFPDRFSGHQFPNYSSELNVNALLLGDSALYLCASSLTSGRHHYEQYFGPGTRLTVT.

Notes on this clone: A read error may explain this, as a much larger clone is one base away. Other nucleotide sequences from this sample produce the same CDR3. The V and J genes are TRBV18 and TRBJ1-4; D is undetermined. The V end lost 0 bases, the J end lost 5 bases, and 4 bases lay between the germline ends. Germline loops: CDR1 KGHSH, CDR2 LQKENI. The CDR3 covers 13 residues. CDR3 in amino acids: CASSPPGNEKLFF. The CDR3 region has the DNA TGTGCCAGCTCACCACCAGGGAATGAAAAACTGTTTTTT.

The rearrangement joins TRBV4-1 to TRBJ1-1; D unresolved. Trimming removed 1 base at V and 3 bases at J, with 6 bases between. The length of the CDR3 is 13 residues. Germline V gene sequence: CDR1 MGHRA, CDR2 YSYEKL. This CDR3 reads CASSQVSYTEAFF. DNA of the CDR3: TGCGCCAGCAGCCAAGTTAGTTACACTGAAGCTTTCTTT.

The rearrangement joins TRBV10-3 to TRBJ1-2; TRBD1 aligns across 7 bases. Looked up from germline, CDR1 is ENHRY and CDR2 is SYGVKD. After removal of 6 bases from V and 3 bases from J, the junction contained 7 bases not matched to a gene. CDR3 length equals 14 residues. CDR3 bases: TGTGCCATCAGCACAGGGGCCCAGGACTATGGCTACACCTTC. This encodes CAISTGAQDYGYTF.

Here the CDR3 DNA reads TGCGCCAGCAGTACCGGGGTTTCCGATACGCAGTATTTT. Residues: CASSTGVSDTQYF. The chain recombines TRBV5-1 with TRBJ2-3; possible D gene TRBD2, 5 bases. CDR3 length: 13 amino acids. V gave up 5 bases and J gave up 6 bases, with 13 bases separating them. Germline CDR1 SGHRS, CDR2 YFSETQ.

This clone was detected many times. The chain joins TRBV4-1 to TRBJ1-2, with 9 bases matching TRBD1. CDR1 is MGHRA, CDR2 YSYEKL, per germline. J lost 8 bases, V lost 5 bases, and 12 bases had no gene match. The CDR3 is 15 amino acids. The CDR3 spells CASSSEGQGIGGYTF. CDR3 bases: TGCGCCAGCAGCTCCGAGGGACAGGGAATTGGCGGCTACACCTTC.

The V call is TRBV6-6, the J call TRBJ2-5; D remains unclear. This CDR3 is built from 14 residues. V was cut by 2 bases and J by 1 base, with 8 bases left in between. Germline V lookup: CDR1 MNHNY, CDR2 SVGAGI (reference sequence). The CDR3 sequence is CASSYQGSQETQYF. CDR3 coding DNA: TGTGCCAGCAGTTACCAAGGCAGCCAAGAGACCCAGTACTTC.

This rearrangement joins TRBV5-4 to TRBJ1-4; possible D gene TRBD1, 5 bases. The germline V and J ends were trimmed by 6 bases and 7 bases, with 19 bases remaining between them. Germline loops: CDR1 SGHNT, CDR2 YYREEE (reference sequence). The CDR3 is 15 residues long. CDR3 DNA sequence: TGTGCCAGCACCCTTAGCGGGGGAGGCGGTGAAAAACTGTTTTTT. Protein product: CASTLSGGGGEKLFF.

The J gene is TRBJ1-2, the V gene TRBV6-6; TRBD1 agrees at 8 bases. The CDR3 runs 14 residues. Trimming cost V 6 bases and J 3 bases; bases outside gene matches: 6. Germline V gives CDR1 MNHNY, CDR2 SVGAGI (reference sequence). The CDR3 reads CASRLTTGDYGYTF. The CDR3 DNA reads as TGTGCCAGCAGACTAACGACAGGGGACTATGGCTACACCTTC.

The chain combines TRBV7-8 with TRBJ1-2; 7 bases align to TRBD1. Germline lookup yields CDR1 SGHVS and CDR2 FQNEAQ. V gave up 4 bases and J gave up 8 bases; unmatched junction bases: 7. CDR3 length: 13 amino acids. The CDR3 nucleotides read TGTGCCAGCAGCTGGAACAGGGGCGGGGGCTACACCTTC. The encoded protein is CASSWNRGGGYTF. The full variable domain, its missing parts supplied by reference TRBV7-8 and TRBJ1-2, is GAGVSQSPRYKVAKRGQDVALRCDPISGHVSLFWYQQALGQGPEFLTYFQNEAQLDKSGLPSDRFFAERPEGSVSTLKIQRTQQEDSAVYLCASSWNRGGGYTFGSGTRLTVV.

The table lists this clone with a few counts. At one end the junction does not follow the germline gene, possibly because of a read error. The CDR3 nucleotides read TGCGCCAGCGGCCACAGCTTAGGCTACACCTTC. Protein product: CASGHSLGYTF. The chain employs TRBV4-1 and TRBJ1-2; unclear D gene. The germline CDR1 and CDR2 sequences are MGHRA and YSYEKL. The CDR3 runs to 11 residues.

The CDR3 DNA is TGTGCCAGCAGTGAAACCCGTCTACAGGGGACTGGGGCCAACGTCCTGACTTTC. The encoded protein is CASSETRLQGTGANVLTF. The chain is built from TRBV6-1 and TRBJ2-6, with 7 bases lining up with TRBD1. This CDR3 is built from 18 residues. From germline, CDR1 is MNHNS and CDR2 SASEGT. V lost 2 bases and J lost 2; bases outside the gene matches: 9.